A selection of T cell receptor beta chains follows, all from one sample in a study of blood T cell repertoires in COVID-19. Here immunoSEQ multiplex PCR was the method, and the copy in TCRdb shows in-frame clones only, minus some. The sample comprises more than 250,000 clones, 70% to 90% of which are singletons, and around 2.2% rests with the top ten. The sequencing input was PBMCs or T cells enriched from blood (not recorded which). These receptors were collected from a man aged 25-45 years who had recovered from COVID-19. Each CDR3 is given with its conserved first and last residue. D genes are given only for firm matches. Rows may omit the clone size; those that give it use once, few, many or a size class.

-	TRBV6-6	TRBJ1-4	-	CASSPQGKKEKLFF
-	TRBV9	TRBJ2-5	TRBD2	CASSVDAGGRETQYF
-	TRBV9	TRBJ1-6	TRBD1	CASSVGPGQHVYSPLHF
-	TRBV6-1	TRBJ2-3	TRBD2	CASSEVPSGGDTQYF
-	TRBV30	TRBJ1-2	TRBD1	CAWSRTGNGYTF
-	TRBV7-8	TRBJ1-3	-	CASRPRGTYSGNTIYF
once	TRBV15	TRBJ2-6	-	CATSRDVVRSGANVLTF
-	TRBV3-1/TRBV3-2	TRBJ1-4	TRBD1	CASSQVGTGTEKLFF
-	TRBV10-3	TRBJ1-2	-	CAISEGGRLYGYTF
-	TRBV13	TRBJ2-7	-	CASSLQGNNYEQYF
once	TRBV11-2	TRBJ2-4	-	CASSSVRGGHIQYF
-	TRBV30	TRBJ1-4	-	CAWRGAANEKLFF
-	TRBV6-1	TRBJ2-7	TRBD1	CASSEGQGSEQYF
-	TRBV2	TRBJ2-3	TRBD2	CASNLAGGTDTQYF
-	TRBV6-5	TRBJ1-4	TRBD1	CASSSQGLGGEKLFF
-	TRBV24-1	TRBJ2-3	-	CATSDPSGGQGTQYF
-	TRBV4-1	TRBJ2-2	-	CASSQVRGAGELFF
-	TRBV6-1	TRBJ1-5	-	CASSEWEEQPQHF
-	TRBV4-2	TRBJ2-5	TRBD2	CASSQDPSGGQETQYF
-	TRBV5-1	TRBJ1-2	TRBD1	CASSPDRGRENYGYTF
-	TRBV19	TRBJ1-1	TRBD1	CASSGTANTEAFF
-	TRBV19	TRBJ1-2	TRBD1	CASSIGTGDPYGYTF
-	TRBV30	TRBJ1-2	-	CAWSIFGDVTVPNYGYTF
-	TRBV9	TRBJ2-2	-	CASSVDPSNSNLNTGELFF
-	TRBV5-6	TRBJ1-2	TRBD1	CASSLAGGPYTTAF
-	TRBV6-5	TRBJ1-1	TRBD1	CASSLGQGNTEAFF
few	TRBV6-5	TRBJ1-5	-	CAIQGFSNQPQHF
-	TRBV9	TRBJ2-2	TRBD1	CASSRAGGETGELFF
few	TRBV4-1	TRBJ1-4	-	CASSQVTVPNEKLFF
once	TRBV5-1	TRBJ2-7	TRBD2	CASSLAGGLNEQYF
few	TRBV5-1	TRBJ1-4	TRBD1	CASSRDRATNEKLFF
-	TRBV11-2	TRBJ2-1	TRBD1	CASSVDTGTGVRFF
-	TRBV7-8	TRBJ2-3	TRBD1	CASSLGTGINTQYF
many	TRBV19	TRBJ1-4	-	CASSIGTVPKLFF
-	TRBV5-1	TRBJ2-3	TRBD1	CASSPGGRTDTQYF
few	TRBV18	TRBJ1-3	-	CASSNVRADGNTIYF
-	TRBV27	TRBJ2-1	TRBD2	CASRPGLAGANEQFF
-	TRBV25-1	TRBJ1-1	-	CASSGAGRRSEAFF
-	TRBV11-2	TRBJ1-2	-	CASSLSPGIGYTF
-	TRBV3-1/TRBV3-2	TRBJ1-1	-	CASSQSYTEAFF
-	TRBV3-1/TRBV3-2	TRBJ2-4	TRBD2	CASSQERAGGSLAKNIQYF
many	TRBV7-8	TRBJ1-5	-	CASSLRRVTKQRPQHF
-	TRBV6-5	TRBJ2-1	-	CASKPVGPRSDEQFF
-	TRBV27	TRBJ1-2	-	CASTSLGDPLYGYTF
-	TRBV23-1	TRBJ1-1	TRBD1	CASSQAGDRGRLNTEAFF
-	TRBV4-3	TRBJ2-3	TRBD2	CASSQDFGAGATDTQYF
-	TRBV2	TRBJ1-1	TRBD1	CASSAGGIEAFF
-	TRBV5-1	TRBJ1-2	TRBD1	CASSLGQGYYGYTF
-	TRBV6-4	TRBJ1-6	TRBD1	CASSLTGEGSPLHF